The clone carrying this T cell receptor (beta chain) showed up just a few times. Trimming shortened V by 4 bases and J by 6 bases, and 10 bases separated the two germline ends. The CDR3 covers 13 residues. Germline-derived CDR1 and CDR2 are SGHRS and YFSETQ. This sample's TCRbeta library carried unique molecular identifier barcodes. Each CDR3 protein gets one entry after TCRdb re-called the PCR reads with MiXCR. The data contain 500,000 to 600,000 distinct CDR3 sequences, over 25% of them singletons. This specimen belongs to a study of T-cell reconstitution after alpha-beta-depleted transplantation in children.

This clonotype was obtained from a human donor who donated a stem cell graft to a child with aplastic anemia. The J gene is TRBJ2-2, the V gene TRBV5-1; D is ambiguous. Here the sequenced sample was PBMCs from the stem cell graft donor, taken from the stem cell graft. DNA of the CDR3: TGCGCCAGCAGCCCCGTGGGTCCCGGGGAGCTGTTTTTT. It specifies CASSPVGPGELFF.